The rows below give T cell receptor beta chains drawn from one sample of a study of shared clonotypes between healthy human individuals. TCRdb's table, derived via immunoSEQ multiplex PCR, lists solely in-frame clones and lacks some. The data show some 1 million clones, about 76% seen once. The source material was memory CD4+ T cells sorted from blood. These receptors were obtained from a young man in good health. Each CDR3 is given with its conserved first and last residue. The D gene is left open where the match is weak. The size entry is marked missing in some rows and otherwise reads once, few, many or a size class.

DNA: TGCGCCAGCAGCCAAGATGGGCAGTATTACAATGAGCAGTTCTTC
CDR3: CASSQDGQYYNEQFF
V: TRBV4-1
D: -
size: -
J: TRBJ2-1

DNA: TGTGCCAGCCACACCGGGACTTCAGGCGCCGGGGAGCTGTTTTTT
CDR3: CASHTGTSGAGELFF
V: TRBV2
D: -
size: -
J: TRBJ2-2

DNA: TGTGCCAGCAGTTTAGCGGGAGGCCCCAATGAGCAGTTCTTC
CDR3: CASSLAGGPNEQFF
V: TRBV27
D: TRBD2
size: -
J: TRBJ2-1

DNA: TGTGCCAGCAGTGAGGCGGCCACAGATACGCAGTATTTT
CDR3: CASSEAATDTQYF
V: TRBV25-1
D: -
size: -
J: TRBJ2-3

DNA: TGCGCCAGCAGCTTGGGAGGGGGCGATCAGCCCCAGCATTTT
CDR3: CASSLGGGDQPQHF
V: TRBV5-1
D: TRBD1
size: few
J: TRBJ1-5

DNA: TGCGCCAGCAGCCAAGAACTCAGGGGTGCTGGAACAGATACGCAGTATTTT
CDR3: CASSQELRGAGTDTQYF
V: TRBV4-1
D: -
size: once
J: TRBJ2-3

DNA: TGTGCCAGCCCTACCGACTCTGGGGCCAACGTCCTGACTTTC
CDR3: CASPTDSGANVLTF
V: TRBV18
D: -
size: -
J: TRBJ2-6

DNA: TGTGCCTGGAGTACCGGGACTAGCGCCTACGAGCAGTACTTC
CDR3: CAWSTGTSAYEQYF
V: TRBV30
D: TRBD2
size: -
J: TRBJ2-7

DNA: TGTGCCAGCAGCTGGGGGTCGGACAGGGGACCCCGCTCCTACAATGAGCAGTTCTTC
CDR3: CASSWGSDRGPRSYNEQFF
V: TRBV5-5
D: TRBD1
size: -
J: TRBJ2-1

DNA: TGTGCCAGCTCAGATCCTCCGGCGGAAAAACTGTTTTTT
CDR3: CASSDPPAEKLFF
V: TRBV7-2
D: -
size: -
J: TRBJ1-4

DNA: TGTGCCAGTAGTACCTTGGGACAGTTCTATGGCTACACCTTC
CDR3: CASSTLGQFYGYTF
V: TRBV19
D: TRBD1
size: -
J: TRBJ1-2

DNA: TGTGCCTGGAGTGTTCGAGCGGGAGGGGTGGATGAGCAGTTCTTC
CDR3: CAWSVRAGGVDEQFF
V: TRBV30
D: TRBD2
size: -
J: TRBJ2-1

DNA: TGTGCTACATACAGGGGTTTTGGAGAGACCCAGTACTTC
CDR3: CATYRGFGETQYF
V: TRBV28
D: TRBD1
size: -
J: TRBJ2-5

DNA: TGTGCCAGCAGTCCCGGGACAGGGGGAAACACCATATATTTT
CDR3: CASSPGTGGNTIYF
V: TRBV6-5
D: TRBD1
size: -
J: TRBJ1-3

DNA: TGTGCCAGCAGCGTAGATAGGTTTAGCGGGCCACGGGAGCAGTTCTTC
CDR3: CASSVDRFSGPREQFF
V: TRBV9
D: TRBD2
size: -
J: TRBJ2-1

DNA: TGTGCCTGGAGTGTAGGGGAAAATCAGCCCCAGCATTTT
CDR3: CAWSVGENQPQHF
V: TRBV30
D: -
size: -
J: TRBJ1-5

DNA: TGTGCCAGCAGCTTAGGTCAGGCCGACTCTGGAAACACCATATATTTT
CDR3: CASSLGQADSGNTIYF
V: TRBV7-2
D: -
size: -
J: TRBJ1-3

DNA: TGCGCCAGCAGCCTTTGGACAGGGGATCAGCCCCAGCATTTT
CDR3: CASSLWTGDQPQHF
V: TRBV5-1
D: TRBD1
size: -
J: TRBJ1-5

DNA: TGTGCTAGCAGCGTCGCCGAAGGTAATGAGCAGTTCTTC
CDR3: CASSVAEGNEQFF
V: TRBV7-7
D: -
size: -
J: TRBJ2-1

DNA: TGTGCCAGTAGTATATCGTCGGGACCGAAACTAGCCAAAAACATTCAGTACTTC
CDR3: CASSISSGPKLAKNIQYF
V: TRBV19
D: -
size: -
J: TRBJ2-4

DNA: TGTGCCAGCAGTGAAGCTTGGGGAAAGGGTGAAAAACTGTTTTTT
CDR3: CASSEAWGKGEKLFF
V: TRBV6-1
D: -
size: -
J: TRBJ1-4

DNA: TGTGCCTGGAGTGCTGGGACTTCTAACTATGGCTACACCTTC
CDR3: CAWSAGTSNYGYTF
V: TRBV30
D: -
size: few
J: TRBJ1-2

DNA: TGTGCCAGCAGTCCATGGACCGGGACCGTTATTATTAGTGAGCAGTTCTTC
CDR3: CASSPWTGTVIISEQFF
V: TRBV28
D: -
size: -
J: TRBJ2-1

DNA: TGCGCCAGCAGCCAAGACTATTTAGGGGGCCCGAATGAAAAACTGTTTTTT
CDR3: CASSQDYLGGPNEKLFF
V: TRBV4-1
D: TRBD1
size: -
J: TRBJ1-4

DNA: TGTGCCAGCAGCCACCAGGGGAGAGCTTTCTTT
CDR3: CASSHQGRAFF
V: TRBV6-5
D: -
size: -
J: TRBJ1-1

DNA: TGTGCCAGCAGTGAAGGACAGAGGCATCAGCCCCAGCATTTT
CDR3: CASSEGQRHQPQHF
V: TRBV2
D: -
size: few
J: TRBJ1-5

DNA: TGTGCCAGCAGTGAAGCGGCAATGAGGGGGGAGGCGAACACTGAAGCTTTCTTT
CDR3: CASSEAAMRGEANTEAFF
V: TRBV6-1
D: -
size: -
J: TRBJ1-1

DNA: TGTGCCAGCAGCTTTGGAAATAGGGAAGAGACCCAGTACTTC
CDR3: CASSFGNREETQYF
V: TRBV5-6
D: -
size: -
J: TRBJ2-5

DNA: TGTGCCAGCAGCCTTACGACCGCGACAGACCTTTATTCACCCCTCCACTTT
CDR3: CASSLTTATDLYSPLHF
V: TRBV5-4
D: -
size: -
J: TRBJ1-6

DNA: TGTGCCACATCCGGGTACGTCTATGGCTACACCTTC
CDR3: CATSGYVYGYTF
V: TRBV9
D: -
size: few
J: TRBJ1-2

DNA: TGCGCCAGCACCGACAGGCGAGAGAATTCACCCCTCCACTTT
CDR3: CASTDRRENSPLHF
V: TRBV5-1
D: -
size: -
J: TRBJ1-6

DNA: TGCAGCGTTGGTGGAATTTCCTCAGGGCCCATGAACACTGAAGCTTTCTTT
CDR3: CSVGGISSGPMNTEAFF
V: TRBV29-1
D: -
size: -
J: TRBJ1-1

DNA: TGTGCCAGACCACCCTCTTACGAGCAGTACTTC
CDR3: CARPPSYEQYF
V: TRBV5-3
D: -
size: -
J: TRBJ2-7

DNA: TGTGCCTGGAGTTGGACGAACACTGAAGCTTTCTTT
CDR3: CAWSWTNTEAFF
V: TRBV30
D: -
size: few
J: TRBJ1-1

DNA: TGTGCCAGTAGTCCGCTCGCGGCGGATACGCAGTATTTT
CDR3: CASSPLAADTQYF
V: TRBV19
D: -
size: -
J: TRBJ2-3

DNA: TGTGCCAGCAGCCCTGGGCGGCGACAAGATACGCAGTATTTT
CDR3: CASSPGRRQDTQYF
V: TRBV6-1
D: -
size: -
J: TRBJ2-3

DNA: TGTGCCAGCAGTCTGGGACAGGCGGGGGGCTACACCTTC
CDR3: CASSLGQAGGYTF
V: TRBV27
D: TRBD1
size: -
J: TRBJ1-2

DNA: TGTGCCAGCTCACCGGGACAGGAGAAGCAGTACTTC
CDR3: CASSPGQEKQYF
V: TRBV18
D: TRBD1
size: -
J: TRBJ2-7

DNA: TGTGCCAGCTCACCAGGACAGGGGTTTAATGAAAAACTGTTTTTT
CDR3: CASSPGQGFNEKLFF
V: TRBV18
D: TRBD1
size: few
J: TRBJ1-4

DNA: TGTGCCAGCAGCTTGGCGGGACAGGCCGGGGGGGCCAACGTCCTGACTTTC
CDR3: CASSLAGQAGGANVLTF
V: TRBV5-5
D: TRBD1
size: -
J: TRBJ2-6